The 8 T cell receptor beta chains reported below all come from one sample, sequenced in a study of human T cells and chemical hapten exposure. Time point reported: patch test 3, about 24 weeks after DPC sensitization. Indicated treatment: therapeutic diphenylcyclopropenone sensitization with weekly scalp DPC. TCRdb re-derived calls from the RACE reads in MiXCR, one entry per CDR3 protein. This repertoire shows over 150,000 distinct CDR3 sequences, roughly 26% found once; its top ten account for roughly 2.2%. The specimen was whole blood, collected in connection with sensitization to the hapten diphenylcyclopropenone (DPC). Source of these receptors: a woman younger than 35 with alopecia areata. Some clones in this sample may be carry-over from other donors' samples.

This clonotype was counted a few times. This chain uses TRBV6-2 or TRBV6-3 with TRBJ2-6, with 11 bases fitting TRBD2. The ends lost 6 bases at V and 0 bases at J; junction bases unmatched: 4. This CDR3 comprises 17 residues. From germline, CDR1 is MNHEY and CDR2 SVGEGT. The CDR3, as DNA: TGTGCCAGCAGATGGGGACTAGCGGCCTCTGGGGCCAACGTCCTGACTTTC. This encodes CASRWGLAASGANVLTF.

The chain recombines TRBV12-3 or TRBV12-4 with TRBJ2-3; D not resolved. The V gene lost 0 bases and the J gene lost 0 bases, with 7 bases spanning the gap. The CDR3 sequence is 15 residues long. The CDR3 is CASSLAGRSTDTQYF. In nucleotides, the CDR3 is TGTGCCAGCAGTTTAGCGGGCCGGAGCACAGATACGCAGTATTTT.

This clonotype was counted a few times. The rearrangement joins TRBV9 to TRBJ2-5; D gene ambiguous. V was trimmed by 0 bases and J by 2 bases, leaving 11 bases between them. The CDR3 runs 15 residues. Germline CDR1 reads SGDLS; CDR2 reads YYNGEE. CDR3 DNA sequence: TGTGCCAGCAGCGTAGAAGGGTTAAGGCAAGAGACCCAGTACTTC. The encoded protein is CASSVEGLRQETQYF.

In DNA form, the CDR3 reads TGCAGTGCTAGAGAGTTTGGGGCGCCTAGCGGGGGCTACGAGCAGTACTTC. This encodes CSAREFGAPSGGYEQYF. The V gene is TRBV20-1, the J gene TRBJ2-7, with 10 bases that match TRBD2. V gave up 0 bases and J gave up 3 bases; unmatched junction bases: 11. From germline, CDR1 is DFQATT and CDR2 SNEGSKA (reference sequence). There are 17 residues in the CDR3.

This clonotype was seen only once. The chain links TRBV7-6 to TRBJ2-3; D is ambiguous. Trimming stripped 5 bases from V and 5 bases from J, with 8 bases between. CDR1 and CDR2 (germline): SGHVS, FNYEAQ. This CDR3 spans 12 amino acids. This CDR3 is CASSLAEDTQYF. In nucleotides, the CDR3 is TGTGCCAGCAGCCTTGCGGAAGATACGCAGTATTTT. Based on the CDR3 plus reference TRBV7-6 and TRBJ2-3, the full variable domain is GAGVSQSPRYKVTKRGQDVALRCDPISGHVSLYWYRQALGQGPEFLTYFNYEAQQDKSGLPNDRFSAERPEGSISTLTIQRTEQRDSAMYRCASSLAEDTQYFGPGTRLTVL.

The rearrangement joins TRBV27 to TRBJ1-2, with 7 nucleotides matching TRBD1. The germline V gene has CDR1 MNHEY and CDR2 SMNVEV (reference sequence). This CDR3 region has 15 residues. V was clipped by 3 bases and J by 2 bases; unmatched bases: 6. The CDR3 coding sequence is TGTGCCAGCAGTTTGGGAACAGGGGCCAACTATGGCTACACCTTC. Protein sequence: CASSLGTGANYGYTF.

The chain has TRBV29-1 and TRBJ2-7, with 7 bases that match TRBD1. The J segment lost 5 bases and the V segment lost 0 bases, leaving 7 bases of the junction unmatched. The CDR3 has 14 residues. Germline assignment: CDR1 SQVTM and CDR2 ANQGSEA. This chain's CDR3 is CSVEEETGTDEQYF. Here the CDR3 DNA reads TGCAGCGTTGAAGAAGAGACAGGGACGGACGAGCAGTACTTC.

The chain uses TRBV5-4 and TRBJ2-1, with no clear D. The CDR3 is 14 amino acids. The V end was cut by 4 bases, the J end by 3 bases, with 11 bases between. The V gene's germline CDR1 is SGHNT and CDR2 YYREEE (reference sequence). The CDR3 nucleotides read TGTGCCAGCAGCGGCAAGGGCCGCTACAATGAGCAGTTCTTC. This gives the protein CASSGKGRYNEQFF. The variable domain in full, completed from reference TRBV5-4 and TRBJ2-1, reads ETGVTQSPTHLIKTRGQQVTLRCSSQSGHNTVSWYQQALGQGPQFIFQYYREEENGRGNFPPRFSGLQFPNYSSELNVNALELDDSALYLCASSGKGRYNEQFFGPGTRLTVL.